A selection of T cell receptor beta chains follows, all from one sample in a study of blood T cell repertoires in COVID-19. The protocol was immunoSEQ multiplex PCR, while the TCRdb copy is restricted to in-frame clones and leaves out a portion. Of approximately 150,000 clones in the sample, around 80% were seen once. Sequencing was carried out using PBMCs or T cells enriched from blood (not recorded which). These receptors were obtained from a man between 35 and 55 years old with acute COVID-19. Both conserved end residues are part of each CDR3. Fields, in order: V gene, D gene, J gene, clone size, CDR3 protein, CDR3 DNA. A D gene is named only where the DNA matches it firmly. Clone size is shown for a subset of rows, as once, few, many or a class of expanded clone.

v_call: TRBV27
d_call: -
j_call: TRBJ1-4
clone_size: -
cdr3_aa: CASSPLPGITTNEKLFF
cdr3_nt: TGTGCCAGCAGTCCCCTCCCAGGGATAACAACTAATGAAAAACTGTTTTTT

v_call: TRBV11-1
d_call: -
j_call: TRBJ2-5
clone_size: -
cdr3_aa: CASSPYRGAQETQYF
cdr3_nt: TGTGCCAGCAGCCCGTACCGGGGGGCGCAAGAGACCCAGTACTTC

v_call: TRBV5-1
d_call: TRBD2
j_call: TRBJ2-5
clone_size: -
cdr3_aa: CASSNGLAEETQYF
cdr3_nt: TGCGCCAGCAGCAATGGACTAGCGGAAGAGACCCAGTACTTC

v_call: TRBV9
d_call: -
j_call: TRBJ2-2
clone_size: -
cdr3_aa: CASSVQGHTGELFF
cdr3_nt: TGTGCCAGCAGCGTTCAGGGTCACACCGGGGAGCTGTTTTTT

v_call: TRBV7-9
d_call: TRBD1
j_call: TRBJ2-7
clone_size: -
cdr3_aa: CASSLGQGATYEQYF
cdr3_nt: TGTGCCAGCAGTCTCGGACAGGGGGCCACCTACGAGCAGTACTTC

v_call: TRBV13
d_call: TRBD1
j_call: TRBJ1-1
clone_size: -
cdr3_aa: CASSLRGQGNTEAFF
cdr3_nt: TGTGCCAGCAGCCTGCGGGGACAGGGGAACACTGAAGCTTTCTTT

v_call: TRBV6-5
d_call: -
j_call: TRBJ1-1
clone_size: -
cdr3_aa: CATSRGGNTEAFF
cdr3_nt: TGTGCCACCTCTAGGGGGGGGAACACTGAAGCTTTCTTT

v_call: TRBV27
d_call: -
j_call: TRBJ1-1
clone_size: -
cdr3_aa: CASRRSQGGDAEAFF
cdr3_nt: TGTGCCAGCAGGCGCTCTCAGGGAGGCGACGCTGAAGCTTTCTTT

v_call: TRBV6-4
d_call: -
j_call: TRBJ1-5
clone_size: -
cdr3_aa: CATLRGGDNQPQHF
cdr3_nt: TGTGCCACCCTCCGGGGGGGGGACAATCAGCCCCAGCATTTT

v_call: TRBV7-2
d_call: TRBD1
j_call: TRBJ1-2
clone_size: -
cdr3_aa: CASRGSDRVKAGYTF
cdr3_nt: TGTGCCAGCCGGGGGTCCGACAGGGTAAAGGCTGGCTACACCTTC

v_call: TRBV12-5
d_call: TRBD1
j_call: TRBJ1-5
clone_size: -
cdr3_aa: CASGPGQGVSNQPQHF
cdr3_nt: TGTGCTAGTGGTCCGGGACAGGGGGTGAGCAATCAGCCCCAGCATTTT

v_call: TRBV5-6
d_call: -
j_call: TRBJ1-4
clone_size: -
cdr3_aa: CASSVGPGAPRMTVLFF
cdr3_nt: TGTGCCAGCAGCGTTGGGCCAGGGGCCCCAAGGATGACGGTACTGTTTTTT

v_call: TRBV5-1
d_call: -
j_call: TRBJ1-6
clone_size: -
cdr3_aa: CASSWRGPFDNSPLHF
cdr3_nt: TGCGCCAGCAGCTGGAGAGGCCCTTTCGATAATTCACCCCTCCACTTT

v_call: TRBV19
d_call: TRBD1
j_call: TRBJ2-5
clone_size: -
cdr3_aa: CATDPGTGGSYQETQYF
cdr3_nt: TGTGCCACTGACCCCGGGACAGGGGGGTCGTACCAAGAGACCCAGTACTTC

v_call: TRBV9
d_call: TRBD2
j_call: TRBJ2-2
clone_size: -
cdr3_aa: CASSATSGSMNTGELFF
cdr3_nt: TGTGCCAGCAGCGCGACTAGCGGGAGTATGAACACCGGGGAGCTGTTTTTT

v_call: TRBV18
d_call: -
j_call: TRBJ2-5
clone_size: -
cdr3_aa: CASSQDREGTQYF
cdr3_nt: TGTGCCAGCTCACAGGACAGGGAGGGGACCCAGTACTTC

v_call: TRBV12-3/TRBV12-4
d_call: TRBD1
j_call: TRBJ1-5
clone_size: -
cdr3_aa: CASSEGAYQPQHF
cdr3_nt: TGTGCCAGCAGTGAGGGGGCCTATCAGCCCCAGCATTTT

v_call: TRBV5-8
d_call: TRBD2
j_call: TRBJ2-7
clone_size: few
cdr3_aa: CASSLEGTGTTKQYF
cdr3_nt: TGTGCCAGCAGCTTGGAGGGGACGGGGACTACGAAGCAGTACTTC

v_call: TRBV18
d_call: TRBD1
j_call: TRBJ1-2
clone_size: once
cdr3_aa: CASSPRDREGDYTF
cdr3_nt: TGTGCCAGCTCACCGCGGGACAGGGAAGGAGACTACACCTTC

v_call: TRBV29-1
d_call: -
j_call: TRBJ2-1
clone_size: once
cdr3_aa: CSQGDYNEQFF
cdr3_nt: TGCAGTCAAGGGGACTACAATGAGCAGTTCTTC

v_call: TRBV12-3/TRBV12-4
d_call: -
j_call: TRBJ1-6
clone_size: -
cdr3_aa: CASSLGGGTPLHF
cdr3_nt: TGTGCCAGCAGTTTAGGGGGGGGAACACCCCTCCACTTT

v_call: TRBV7-3
d_call: TRBD2
j_call: TRBJ2-1
clone_size: -
cdr3_aa: CASSLLAGKYNEQFF
cdr3_nt: TGTGCCAGCAGCTTATTAGCGGGGAAATACAATGAGCAGTTCTTC

v_call: TRBV7-6
d_call: TRBD1
j_call: TRBJ2-6
clone_size: few
cdr3_aa: CASSPLDRTSSGANVLTF
cdr3_nt: TGTGCCAGCAGCCCTCTGGACAGGACCTCCTCTGGGGCCAACGTCCTGACTTTC

v_call: TRBV6-5
d_call: TRBD1
j_call: TRBJ2-5
clone_size: few
cdr3_aa: CASSGQAQETQYF
cdr3_nt: TGTGCCAGCAGCGGACAGGCCCAAGAGACCCAGTACTTC

v_call: TRBV6-5
d_call: TRBD1
j_call: TRBJ1-4
clone_size: once
cdr3_aa: CASGDRRGEKLFF
cdr3_nt: TGTGCCAGCGGGGACAGGAGAGGTGAAAAACTGTTTTTT

v_call: TRBV28
d_call: -
j_call: TRBJ2-7
clone_size: -
cdr3_aa: CASSSPGANPYEQYF
cdr3_nt: TGTGCCAGCAGTTCCCCAGGGGCTAACCCCTACGAGCAGTACTTC

v_call: TRBV28
d_call: TRBD1
j_call: TRBJ1-5
clone_size: -
cdr3_aa: CASREGQGYQPQHF
cdr3_nt: TGTGCCAGCAGGGAGGGACAGGGATATCAGCCCCAGCATTTT

v_call: TRBV28
d_call: TRBD2
j_call: TRBJ2-2
clone_size: -
cdr3_aa: CASSRGLPTGELFF
cdr3_nt: TGTGCCAGCAGTAGGGGACTACCCACCGGGGAGCTGTTTTTT

v_call: TRBV27
d_call: -
j_call: TRBJ1-1
clone_size: -
cdr3_aa: CASTTRRGNTEAFF
cdr3_nt: TGTGCCAGCACCACGCGGCGGGGGAACACTGAAGCTTTCTTT

v_call: TRBV19
d_call: -
j_call: TRBJ2-1
clone_size: -
cdr3_aa: CASSSSTSSYNEQFF
cdr3_nt: TGTGCCAGTAGCTCCTCCACTAGCTCCTACAATGAGCAGTTCTTC

v_call: TRBV7-2
d_call: -
j_call: TRBJ2-3
clone_size: -
cdr3_aa: CASSPTGTQYF
cdr3_nt: TGTGCCAGCAGCCCGACAGGAACGCAGTATTTT

v_call: TRBV6-5
d_call: TRBD2
j_call: TRBJ2-5
clone_size: -
cdr3_aa: CASSYSSGRAGTQYF
cdr3_nt: TGTGCCAGCAGTTACTCGAGCGGGAGGGCGGGGACCCAGTACTTC

v_call: TRBV28
d_call: TRBD2
j_call: TRBJ2-7
clone_size: -
cdr3_aa: CASTNGGTVSSYEQYF
cdr3_nt: TGTGCCAGCACAAACGGGGGGACTGTTAGCTCCTACGAGCAGTACTTC

v_call: TRBV19
d_call: TRBD1
j_call: TRBJ1-2
clone_size: -
cdr3_aa: CATNPSHFRGHGYTF
cdr3_nt: TGTGCCACTAATCCTTCTCATTTCAGGGGGCACGGCTACACCTTC

v_call: TRBV5-6
d_call: -
j_call: TRBJ2-3
clone_size: -
cdr3_aa: CASSSTPLPDTQYF
cdr3_nt: TGTGCCAGCAGCTCGACACCACTCCCAGATACGCAGTATTTT

v_call: TRBV5-4
d_call: -
j_call: TRBJ1-6
clone_size: -
cdr3_aa: CASSSEQHSPLHF
cdr3_nt: TGTGCCAGCAGTTCGGAACAGCACTCACCCCTCCACTTT

v_call: TRBV7-9
d_call: TRBD1
j_call: TRBJ1-3
clone_size: once
cdr3_aa: CASSLGRQGNSGNTIYF
cdr3_nt: TGTGCCAGCAGCTTAGGGAGACAGGGTAACTCTGGAAACACCATATATTTT

v_call: TRBV7-9
d_call: TRBD2
j_call: TRBJ2-3
clone_size: -
cdr3_aa: CASRTGTSGGADTQYF
cdr3_nt: TGTGCCAGTCGGACCGGGACTAGCGGGGGGGCAGATACGCAGTATTTT